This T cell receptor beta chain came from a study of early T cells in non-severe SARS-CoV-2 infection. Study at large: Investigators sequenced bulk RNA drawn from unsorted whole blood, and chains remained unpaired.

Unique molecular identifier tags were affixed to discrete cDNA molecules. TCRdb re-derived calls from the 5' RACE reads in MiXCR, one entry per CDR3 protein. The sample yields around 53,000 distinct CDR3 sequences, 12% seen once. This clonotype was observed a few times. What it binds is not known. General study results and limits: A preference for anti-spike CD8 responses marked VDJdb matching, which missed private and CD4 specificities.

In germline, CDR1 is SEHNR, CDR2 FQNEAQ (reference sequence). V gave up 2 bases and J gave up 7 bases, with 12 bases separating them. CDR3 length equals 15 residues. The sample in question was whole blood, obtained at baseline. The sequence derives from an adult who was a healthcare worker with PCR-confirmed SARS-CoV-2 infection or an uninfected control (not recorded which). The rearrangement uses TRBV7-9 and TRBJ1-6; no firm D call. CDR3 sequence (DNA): TGTGCCAGCAGCTTATCGGGGAAGGGAAATTCACCCCTCCACTTT. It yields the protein CASSLSGKGNSPLHF. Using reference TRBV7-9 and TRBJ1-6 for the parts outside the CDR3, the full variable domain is DTGVSQNPRHKITKRGQNVTFRCDPISEHNRLYWYRQTLGQGPEFLTYFQNEAQLEKSRLLSDRFSAERPKGSFSTLEIQRTEQGDSAMYLCASSLSGKGNSPLHFGNGTRLTVT.